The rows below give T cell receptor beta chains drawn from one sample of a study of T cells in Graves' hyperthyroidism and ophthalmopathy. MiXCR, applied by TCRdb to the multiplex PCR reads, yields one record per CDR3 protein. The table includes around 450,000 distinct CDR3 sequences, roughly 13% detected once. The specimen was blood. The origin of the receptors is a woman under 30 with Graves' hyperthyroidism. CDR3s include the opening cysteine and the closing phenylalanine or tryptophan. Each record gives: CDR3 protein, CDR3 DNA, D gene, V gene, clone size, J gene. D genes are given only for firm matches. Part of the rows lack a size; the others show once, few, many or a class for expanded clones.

CDR3 protein: CSVENGAGGNTEAFF
CDR3 DNA: TGCAGCGTTGAGAATGGGGCGGGCGGCAACACTGAAGCTTTCTTT
D gene: NA
V gene: TRBV29-1
clone size: many
J gene: TRBJ1-1

CDR3 protein: CASSWADRNTEAFF
CDR3 DNA: TGCGCCAGCAGCTGGGCCGACAGGAACACTGAAGCTTTCTTT
D gene: NA
V gene: TRBV5-1
clone size: NA
J gene: TRBJ1-1

CDR3 protein: CASSLAGLANTGELFF
CDR3 DNA: TGTGCCAGCAGTCTCGCGGGACTAGCGAACACCGGGGAGCTGTTTTTT
D gene: TRBD2
V gene: TRBV12-3/TRBV12-4
clone size: many
J gene: TRBJ2-2

CDR3 protein: CSARIGTDPTDTQYF
CDR3 DNA: TGCAGTGCTAGAATCGGGACAGACCCCACAGATACGCAGTATTTT
D gene: TRBD1
V gene: TRBV20-1
clone size: many
J gene: TRBJ2-3

CDR3 protein: CSARDPGGLSKDEQYF
CDR3 DNA: TGCAGTGCTAGAGATCCGGGGGGGTTATCTAAGGACGAGCAGTACTTC
D gene: TRBD2
V gene: TRBV20-1
clone size: many
J gene: TRBJ2-7

CDR3 protein: CASSSNGQPGDTQYF
CDR3 DNA: TGTGCCAGCTCATCAAACGGACAGCCGGGGGATACGCAGTATTTT
D gene: NA
V gene: TRBV18
clone size: many
J gene: TRBJ2-3

CDR3 protein: CASSYADLGSGELFF
CDR3 DNA: TGTGCCAGCAGTTATGCGGATCTAGGTTCCGGGGAGCTGTTTTTT
D gene: NA
V gene: TRBV27
clone size: NA
J gene: TRBJ2-2

CDR3 protein: CASSVVGQATDTQYF
CDR3 DNA: TGTGCCAGCAGCGTAGTGGGACAGGCCACAGATACGCAGTATTTT
D gene: TRBD1
V gene: TRBV9
clone size: many
J gene: TRBJ2-3

CDR3 protein: CANGRGAQETQYF
CDR3 DNA: TGTGCCAACGGAAGGGGAGCCCAAGAGACCCAGTACTTC
D gene: NA
V gene: TRBV6-1
clone size: many
J gene: TRBJ2-5

CDR3 protein: CASSSSGGGEQFF
CDR3 DNA: TGTGCCAGCAGCTCCTCAGGGGGCGGTGAGCAGTTCTTC
D gene: TRBD1
V gene: TRBV11-3
clone size: many
J gene: TRBJ2-1

CDR3 protein: CSARVPDTGELLF
CDR3 DNA: TGCAGTGCTAGAGTTCCGGATACCGGGGAGCTGCTTTTT
D gene: NA
V gene: TRBV20-1
clone size: few
J gene: TRBJ2-2

CDR3 protein: CSARVSGPGYGYTF
CDR3 DNA: TGCAGTGCTAGAGTAAGCGGCCCCGGCTATGGCTACACCTTC
D gene: NA
V gene: TRBV20-1
clone size: many
J gene: TRBJ1-2

CDR3 protein: CASRRDSWGQETQYF
CDR3 DNA: TGCGCCAGCAGACGGGACTCCTGGGGGCAAGAGACCCAGTACTTC
D gene: NA
V gene: TRBV10-2
clone size: many
J gene: TRBJ2-5

CDR3 protein: CASCWDGLNEKLFF
CDR3 DNA: TGTGCCAGCTGCTGGGACGGACTTAATGAAAAACTGTTTTTT
D gene: NA
V gene: TRBV2
clone size: many
J gene: TRBJ1-4

CDR3 protein: CASSPANRGIDEKLFF
CDR3 DNA: TGTGCCAGCAGCCCCGCTAACAGGGGGATAGATGAAAAACTGTTTTTT
D gene: TRBD1
V gene: TRBV3-1
clone size: many
J gene: TRBJ1-4

CDR3 protein: CASSLELAGGPRGLFF
CDR3 DNA: TGTGCCAGCAGCTTAGAATTAGCGGGAGGTCCCAGGGGGCTGTTTTTT
D gene: TRBD2
V gene: TRBV7-8
clone size: many
J gene: TRBJ2-2

CDR3 protein: CASSLDSRTGELFF
CDR3 DNA: TGTGCCAGCAGCCTGGACAGCCGAACCGGGGAGCTGTTTTTT
D gene: NA
V gene: TRBV7-9
clone size: many
J gene: TRBJ2-2

CDR3 protein: CAWSRAYEQYF
CDR3 DNA: TGTGCCTGGTCACGGGCCTACGAGCAGTACTTC
D gene: NA
V gene: TRBV30
clone size: many
J gene: TRBJ2-7

CDR3 protein: CAASERAGGYTF
CDR3 DNA: TGTGCCGCTTCAGAAAGGGCCGGCGGCTACACCTTC
D gene: NA
V gene: TRBV24-1
clone size: NA
J gene: TRBJ1-2

CDR3 protein: CASRMAGGPSSYEQYF
CDR3 DNA: TGTGCCAGCAGGATGGCGGGGGGACCTAGCTCCTACGAGCAGTACTTC
D gene: TRBD2
V gene: TRBV12-3/TRBV12-4
clone size: many
J gene: TRBJ2-7

CDR3 protein: CAWSVGQGARGYTF
CDR3 DNA: TGTGCCTGGAGTGTTGGCCAGGGGGCGCGTGGCTACACCTTC
D gene: TRBD1
V gene: TRBV30
clone size: many
J gene: TRBJ1-2

CDR3 protein: CASSGRQGNQETQYF
CDR3 DNA: TGTGCCAGCAGCGGTAGACAGGGAAACCAAGAGACCCAGTACTTC
D gene: TRBD1
V gene: TRBV7-2
clone size: few
J gene: TRBJ2-5

CDR3 protein: CASSRTHTEAFF
CDR3 DNA: TGCGCCAGCAGCAGGACACACACTGAAGCTTTCTTT
D gene: NA
V gene: TRBV5-1
clone size: many
J gene: TRBJ1-1

CDR3 protein: CASSWGQSQETQYF
CDR3 DNA: TGTGCCAGCAGCTGGGGACAGTCCCAAGAGACCCAGTACTTC
D gene: TRBD1
V gene: TRBV7-9
clone size: NA
J gene: TRBJ2-5

CDR3 protein: CASSQEPSNSPLHF
CDR3 DNA: TGTGCCAGCAGCCAAGAACCGTCGAATTCACCCCTCCACTTT
D gene: NA
V gene: TRBV3-1
clone size: few
J gene: TRBJ1-6

CDR3 protein: CASSLRGQPYNEQFF
CDR3 DNA: TGTGCCAGCAGCTTACGGGGACAGCCCTACAATGAGCAGTTCTTC
D gene: TRBD1
V gene: TRBV7-8
clone size: few
J gene: TRBJ2-1

CDR3 protein: CASSLEGAPGNTIYF
CDR3 DNA: TGTGCCAGCAGCTTGGAGGGGGCTCCCGGAAACACCATATATTTT
D gene: TRBD1
V gene: TRBV5-5
clone size: NA
J gene: TRBJ1-3

CDR3 protein: CASSIGQEASYEQYF
CDR3 DNA: TGTGCCAGCAGCATAGGACAGGAGGCGTCTTACGAGCAGTACTTC
D gene: TRBD1
V gene: TRBV5-4
clone size: NA
J gene: TRBJ2-7

CDR3 protein: CASRKDRGISGYTF
CDR3 DNA: TGTGCCAGCAGGAAGGACAGGGGAATCTCGGGCTACACCTTC
D gene: TRBD1
V gene: TRBV6-1
clone size: NA
J gene: TRBJ1-2

CDR3 protein: CASSLGFRDRQVNNQPQHF
CDR3 DNA: TGTGCCAGCAGTTTAGGATTTCGGGACAGACAAGTTAACAATCAGCCCCAGCATTTT
D gene: TRBD1
V gene: TRBV27
clone size: many
J gene: TRBJ1-5

CDR3 protein: CASSYSTGDGELFF
CDR3 DNA: TGTGCCAGCAGTTACTCCACAGGGGACGGGGAGCTGTTTTTT
D gene: TRBD1
V gene: TRBV6-5
clone size: NA
J gene: TRBJ2-2

CDR3 protein: CASSPVREGRHEQYF
CDR3 DNA: TGTGCCAGCAGTCCCGTCCGGGAGGGCCGCCACGAGCAGTACTTC
D gene: TRBD2
V gene: TRBV6-1
clone size: few
J gene: TRBJ2-7

CDR3 protein: CSVGTSGNTGELFF
CDR3 DNA: TGCAGCGTGGGGACTAGCGGGAACACCGGGGAGCTGTTTTTT
D gene: TRBD2
V gene: TRBV29-1
clone size: many
J gene: TRBJ2-2

CDR3 protein: CASSKGLAGATDTQYF
CDR3 DNA: TGTGCCAGCAGCAAGGGACTAGCGGGAGCGACAGATACGCAGTATTTT
D gene: TRBD2
V gene: TRBV5-4
clone size: many
J gene: TRBJ2-3

CDR3 protein: CASRPDRANEQYF
CDR3 DNA: TGTGCCAGCAGGCCGGACAGGGCCAACGAGCAGTACTTC
D gene: TRBD1
V gene: TRBV28
clone size: NA
J gene: TRBJ2-7

CDR3 protein: CASNLAGVSNEQFF
CDR3 DNA: TGTGCCAGTAACCTAGCGGGAGTTTCGAATGAGCAGTTCTTC
D gene: TRBD2
V gene: TRBV19
clone size: NA
J gene: TRBJ2-1

CDR3 protein: CAGSKEASNNSPLHF
CDR3 DNA: TGTGCCGGATCGAAGGAGGCATCAAATAATTCACCCCTCCACTTT
D gene: NA
V gene: TRBV19
clone size: few
J gene: TRBJ1-6

CDR3 protein: CASSPFMDSYKSYTF
CDR3 DNA: TGTGCCAGCAGCCCCTTTATGGACAGCTATAAGTCCTACACCTTC
D gene: NA
V gene: TRBV3-1
clone size: few
J gene: TRBJ1-2

CDR3 protein: CSVEDRLAGQADTQYF
CDR3 DNA: TGCAGCGTTGAAGATCGGCTAGCGGGGCAGGCAGATACGCAGTATTTT
D gene: TRBD2
V gene: TRBV29-1
clone size: NA
J gene: TRBJ2-3

CDR3 protein: CASSHTSGSSYEQYF
CDR3 DNA: TGTGCCAGCAGTCATACTAGCGGGAGCTCCTACGAGCAGTACTTC
D gene: TRBD2
V gene: TRBV27
clone size: many
J gene: TRBJ2-7

CDR3 protein: CASSLEFGGAGYNEQFF
CDR3 DNA: TGTGCCAGCAGTTTAGAGTTTGGGGGCGCGGGGTACAATGAGCAGTTCTTC
D gene: NA
V gene: TRBV12-3/TRBV12-4
clone size: many
J gene: TRBJ2-1

CDR3 protein: CASSYRTSGRLVEQFF
CDR3 DNA: TGTGCCAGCAGTTACCGGACTAGCGGGAGGCTCGTTGAGCAGTTCTTC
D gene: TRBD2
V gene: TRBV6-6
clone size: many
J gene: TRBJ2-1

CDR3 protein: CASSQGQNTGELFF
CDR3 DNA: TGTGCCAGCAGCCAGGGACAGAACACCGGGGAGCTGTTTTTT
D gene: NA
V gene: TRBV7-8
clone size: many
J gene: TRBJ2-2

CDR3 protein: CASSTPLNTEAFF
CDR3 DNA: TGTGCCAGCAGTACCCCACTGAACACTGAAGCTTTCTTT
D gene: NA
V gene: TRBV6-2/TRBV6-3
clone size: many
J gene: TRBJ1-1

CDR3 protein: CASSEWVAGDTEAFF
CDR3 DNA: TGTGCCAGCAGTGAATGGGTGGCAGGGGACACTGAAGCTTTCTTT
D gene: NA
V gene: TRBV25-1
clone size: few
J gene: TRBJ1-1

CDR3 protein: CASSRSGQLSGNTIYF
CDR3 DNA: TGTGCCAGCAGCCGCTCCGGACAACTCTCTGGAAACACCATATATTTT
D gene: NA
V gene: TRBV3-1
clone size: few
J gene: TRBJ1-3

CDR3 protein: CSAKGALGNTIYF
CDR3 DNA: TGCAGTGCTAAGGGGGCGCTTGGAAACACCATATATTTT
D gene: TRBD1
V gene: TRBV20-1
clone size: few
J gene: TRBJ1-3

CDR3 protein: CASSLAPQETQYF
CDR3 DNA: TGTGCCAGCAGCTTAGCACCTCAGGAGACCCAGTACTTC
D gene: NA
V gene: TRBV5-1
clone size: many
J gene: TRBJ2-5

CDR3 protein: CASSQDLLAGTDTQYF
CDR3 DNA: TGTGCCAGCAGCCAAGACCTACTAGCGGGCACAGATACGCAGTATTTT
D gene: TRBD2
V gene: TRBV3-1
clone size: many
J gene: TRBJ2-3